Below, 5 T cell receptor beta chains from the same sample are listed, as sequenced in a study of blood T cells in healthy people across ages. A sample-barcoded 5' primer and a J-beta primer mix were used in a second PCR of roughly 7 to 12 cycles. MiXCR, run by TCRdb on the 5' RACE reads, gives a single entry per CDR3 protein. The sample comprises over a million distinct CDR3 sequences, around 55% of which are singletons, and over 5.5% rests with the top ten. Sequenced: blood. The receptor set was obtained from a man younger than 30 in good health.

This clonotype occurred once. The chain has TRBV7-8 and TRBJ2-2; no clear D gene. This CDR3 is 12 amino acids long. Trimming took off 3 bases at V and 6 bases at J, with 5 bases between the two ends. The germline V gene encodes CDR1 SGHVS and CDR2 FQNEAQ. CDR3 DNA: TGTGCCAGCAGCTTGCAGCCCGGGGAGCTGTTTTTT. Encoded protein: CASSLQPGELFF.

The rearrangement uses TRBV29-1 and TRBJ2-7, with D perhaps given as TRBD1 or TRBD2 (5 bases each). This CDR3 spans 14 amino acids. The V and J ends lost 1 base and 5 bases respectively, with 15 bases between them. Per the germline V gene, CDR1 is SQVTM and CDR2 is ANQGSEA. DNA for the CDR3: TGCAGCGTTGAAGGTGGGGGATCGGTAAACGAGCAGTACTTC. Encoded protein: CSVEGGGSVNEQYF.

The gene calls are TRBV5-1 and TRBJ2-5; maybe TRBD1 (5 bases). Trimming shortened V by 1 base and J by 2 bases, and 15 bases separated the two germline ends. The CDR3 contains 16 residues. In germline, CDR1 is SGHRS, CDR2 YFSETQ. CDR3: CASSLSGLGGQETQYF. CDR3 nucleotide sequence: TGCGCCAGCAGCTTGTCAGGGTTAGGCGGTCAAGAGACCCAGTACTTC.

Comment on this clonotype: A much larger clone is a single base away; this may be a read error. V and J are TRBV5-1 and TRBJ2-1; TRBD1 matches 9 bases. Germline loops: CDR1 SGHRS, CDR2 YFSETQ. With V trimmed by 4 bases and J by 5 bases, 7 bases remained unmatched. This CDR3 region has 15 residues. The CDR3 is CASSLGQGSHNEQFF. Written as DNA, the CDR3 is TGCGCCAGCAGCCTGGGACAGGGTTCCCACAATGAGCAGTTCTTC. Full variable domain (rest looked up from reference TRBV5-1 and TRBJ2-1): KAGVTQTPRYLIKTRGQQVTLSCSPISGHRSVSWYQQTPGQGLQFLFEYFSETQRNKGNFPGRFSGRQFSNSRSEMNVSTLELGDSALYLCASSLGQGSHNEQFFGPGTRLTVL.

This rearrangement joins TRBV7-2 to TRBJ2-5; unclear D gene. V shed 1 base and J shed 5 bases, with 17 bases lying between them. CDR1 is SGHTA and CDR2 is FQGNSA in the germline V gene. The CDR3 is 16 amino acids. Written as DNA, the CDR3 is TGTGCCAGCAGCTTAGGGGATTTTGTTTTTGGGGAGACCCAGTACTTC. Translated, it gives CASSLGDFVFGETQYF.